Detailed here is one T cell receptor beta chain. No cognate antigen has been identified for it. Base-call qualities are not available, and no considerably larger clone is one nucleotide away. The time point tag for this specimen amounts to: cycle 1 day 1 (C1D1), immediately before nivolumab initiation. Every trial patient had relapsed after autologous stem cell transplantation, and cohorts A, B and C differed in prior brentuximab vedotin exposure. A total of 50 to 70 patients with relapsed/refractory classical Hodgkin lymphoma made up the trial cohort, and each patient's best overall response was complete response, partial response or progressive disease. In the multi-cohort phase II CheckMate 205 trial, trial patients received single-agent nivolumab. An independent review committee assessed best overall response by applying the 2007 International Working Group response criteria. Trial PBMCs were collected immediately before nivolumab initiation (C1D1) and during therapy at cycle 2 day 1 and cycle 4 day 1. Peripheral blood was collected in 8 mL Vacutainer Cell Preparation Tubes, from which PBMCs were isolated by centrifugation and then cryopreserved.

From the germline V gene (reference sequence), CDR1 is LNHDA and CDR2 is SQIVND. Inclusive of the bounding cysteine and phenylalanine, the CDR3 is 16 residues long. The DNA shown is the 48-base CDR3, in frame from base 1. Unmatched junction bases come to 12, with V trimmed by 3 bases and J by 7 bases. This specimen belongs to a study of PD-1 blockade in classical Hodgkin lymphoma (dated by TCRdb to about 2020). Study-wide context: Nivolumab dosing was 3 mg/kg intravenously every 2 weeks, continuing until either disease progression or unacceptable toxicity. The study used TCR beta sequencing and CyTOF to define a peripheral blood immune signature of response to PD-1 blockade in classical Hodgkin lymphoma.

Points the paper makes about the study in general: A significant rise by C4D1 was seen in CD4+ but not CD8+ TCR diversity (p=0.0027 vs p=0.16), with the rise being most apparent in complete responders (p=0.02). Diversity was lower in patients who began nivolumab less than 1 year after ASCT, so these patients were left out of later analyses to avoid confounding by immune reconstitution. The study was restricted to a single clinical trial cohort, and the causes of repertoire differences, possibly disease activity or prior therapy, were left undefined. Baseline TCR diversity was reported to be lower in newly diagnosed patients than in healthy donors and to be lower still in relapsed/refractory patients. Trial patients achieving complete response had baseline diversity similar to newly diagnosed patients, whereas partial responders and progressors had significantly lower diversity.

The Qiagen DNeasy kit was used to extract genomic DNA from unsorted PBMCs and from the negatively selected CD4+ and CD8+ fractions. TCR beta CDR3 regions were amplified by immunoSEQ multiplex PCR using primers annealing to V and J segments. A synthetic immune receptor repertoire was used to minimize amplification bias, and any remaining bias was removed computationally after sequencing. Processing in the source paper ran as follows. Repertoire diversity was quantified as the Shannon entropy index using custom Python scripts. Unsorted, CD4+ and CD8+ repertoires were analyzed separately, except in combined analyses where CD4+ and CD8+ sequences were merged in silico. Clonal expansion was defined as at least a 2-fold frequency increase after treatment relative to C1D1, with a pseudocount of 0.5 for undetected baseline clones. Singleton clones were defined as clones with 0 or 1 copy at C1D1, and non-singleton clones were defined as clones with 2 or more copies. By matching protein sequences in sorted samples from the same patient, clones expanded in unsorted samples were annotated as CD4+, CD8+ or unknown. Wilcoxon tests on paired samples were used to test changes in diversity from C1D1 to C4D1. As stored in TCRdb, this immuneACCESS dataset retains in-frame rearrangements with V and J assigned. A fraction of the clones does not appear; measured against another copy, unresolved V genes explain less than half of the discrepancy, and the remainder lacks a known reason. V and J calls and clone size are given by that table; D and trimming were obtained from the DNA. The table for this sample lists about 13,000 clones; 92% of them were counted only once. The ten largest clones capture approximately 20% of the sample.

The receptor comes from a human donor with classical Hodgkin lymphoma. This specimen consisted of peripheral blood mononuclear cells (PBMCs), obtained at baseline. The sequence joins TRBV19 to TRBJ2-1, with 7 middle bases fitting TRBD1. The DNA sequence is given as TGTGCCAGTAGTATGGCAGGGGGTATTCGTCATAATGAGCAGTTCTTC. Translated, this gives CASSMAGGIRHNEQFF.